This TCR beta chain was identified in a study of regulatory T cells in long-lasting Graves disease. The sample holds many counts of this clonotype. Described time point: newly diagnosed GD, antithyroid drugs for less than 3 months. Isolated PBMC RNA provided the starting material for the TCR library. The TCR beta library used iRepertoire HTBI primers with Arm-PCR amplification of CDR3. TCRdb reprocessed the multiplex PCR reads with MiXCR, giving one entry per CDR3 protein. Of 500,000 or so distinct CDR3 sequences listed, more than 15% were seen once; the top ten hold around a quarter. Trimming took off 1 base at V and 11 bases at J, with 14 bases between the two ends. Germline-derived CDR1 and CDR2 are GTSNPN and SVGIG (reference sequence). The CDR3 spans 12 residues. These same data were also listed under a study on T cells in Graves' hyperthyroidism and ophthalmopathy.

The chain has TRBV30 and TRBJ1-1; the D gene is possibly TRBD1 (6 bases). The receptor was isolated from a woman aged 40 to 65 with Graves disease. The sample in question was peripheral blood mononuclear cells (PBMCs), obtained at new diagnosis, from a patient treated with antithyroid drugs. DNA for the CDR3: TGTGCCTGGAGTGGCCACCGGGACACCGCTTTCTTT. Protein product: CAWSGHRDTAFF.